Included here is one T cell receptor beta chain sequence, with context. This clonotype showed up just a few times. Its binding antigen is unknown. Base quality data are lacking; no much larger clone is found one base away. The germline V gene yields SGHTA for CDR1 and FQGNSA for CDR2. Including cysteine and phenylalanine, the CDR3 has 15 amino acids. The read is trimmed to its CDR3 DNA, 45 bases read in frame from base 1. V is pruned by 3 bases and J by 5 bases, leaving 7 bases of the junction without a gene match. The donors were 40 or so Caucasian individuals from Russia, aged roughly 6 to 90 years, who were systemically healthy. Each donor gave 8 to 10 milliliters of peripheral blood, collected into EDTA-treated Vacutainer tubes. Ficoll-Paque density-gradient centrifugation was used to isolate PBMCs, with at least 7 million per sample. Total RNA, at least 6 micrograms per sample, was extracted from PBMCs with Trizol reagent. Naive CD45RAhigh/CD27high T cell percentages were measured by flow cytometry on a PBMC aliquot from every donor.

The library was built by means of 5' RACE. Sequencing was carried out with an Illumina HiSeq 2500. The second PCR ran for roughly 6 to 11 cycles and used a J-beta primer mix along with a sample-barcoded 5' primer. Each TCR beta cDNA molecule received a unique molecular identifier from a template-switch 5' adaptor carrying 12 random nucleotides. Each sample yielded at least 3 million CDR3-containing paired-end reads. First-strand cDNA was synthesized from all RNA with the Mint cDNA synthesis kit, primed by a TRBC-specific oligonucleotide. Following uracil-DNA glycosylase treatment, a first 18-cycle PCR with universal primers M1SS and BC2_uni_R was performed on all cDNA. In the original analysis: Normalization of each sample was performed by random selection of 1 million high-quality reads, each carrying a distinct molecular identifier. Reads with shared molecular identifiers were discarded instead of being binned into consensus sequences. CDR3 identification, clonotype clustering and error correction used MiTCR with a Q25 quality threshold and the strictest error-elimination algorithm. A nonparametric unseen species model using Euler transformation provided a lower-bound estimate of total TCR beta diversity. TCRdb reworked the public reads: Q25 trimming with fastp, MiXCR clone assembly, productive beta chains retained. Duplicate CDR3 protein sequences are folded into a single record with the most common DNA and genes. The authors' filters were not applied to this entry. For this sample the table gives nearly 800,000 distinct CDR3 sequences, of which 20% to 30% were detected only once. Approximately 4% of the sample rests with the top ten.

This specimen belongs to a study of blood T cells in healthy people across ages (dated by TCRdb to the mid-2010s). Background for the entire study: Template switching captured roughly one uniquely barcoded TCR beta cDNA molecule per two T cells in model experiments. The study measured age-related changes in TCR beta repertoire diversity using deep sequencing normalized with unique cDNA molecular identifiers. Two additional independent replicas of 1 million unique cDNA reads from the same blood draw were analyzed for two donors (one aged 18 to 30 and one aged 80 or older). Four age groups were formed from the donors: young (average about 17 years), middle-aged (approximately 39), aged (about 62) and long-lived (82). General study outcomes and caveats: There was a strong correlation between observed TCR beta diversity and the percentage of naive T cells measured by flow cytometry. Donor CMV infection status was unknown, potentially confounding age-related changes in expanded clonotypes. Total diversity estimates from one million sequenced T cells were considered lower bounds and underestimates. Bulk unsorted PBMC profiling prevented conclusive comparison of naive and antigen-experienced compartments. Observed TCR beta diversity per million T cells fell roughly linearly with age, and a significant reduction was already apparent by age roughly 40. Compared with the aged group, the long-lived group had more naive CD4+ T cells, fewer expanded clones and increased TCR diversity, suggesting age selection.

These data are also associated with another study on T cells of mothers and their children. The second study's authors report: Nine systemically healthy Caucasian individuals served as donors, namely three mothers together with their six children. cDNA synthesis used all of the extracted RNA, with around 1.5 ug of RNA in each 15 ul reaction. In the second PCR, the M1S primer added sample barcodes and 2-4 random nucleotides. Each mother yielded over 9.5 million TCR beta CDR3 reads and each child 3 million to 3.5 million reads. TCR recombination output is similarly shaped by thymic selection in related and unrelated pairs, with a minor effect exerted by inherited differences. Normalized repertoire overlap was always found to be slightly, but never significantly, higher in related mother-child pairs than in unrelated mother-child pairs. No persistent microchimeric T cell clones were detected, at a sensitivity of approximately 100 clones per million clonotypes. Deep NGS was used in the study to compare the TCR beta repertoires of mothers and children and to look for features that separate related mother-child pairs from unrelated individuals. Mothers averaged roughly 36 +/- 4 years of age and children averaged about 10 +/- 4 years. Libraries were sequenced on Illumina HiSeq 2000 with 100+100 nt paired-end reads after adapter ligation with NEBNext reagents. To prevent cross-contamination, the mother and child libraries were prepared one month apart and sequenced in separate runs. Each donor had between about 450,000 and 2,300,000 distinct TCR beta clonotypes identified. Naive TCR beta clonotypes were estimated from low-frequency clonotypes matched to each donor's FACS-determined naive share, without sorting.

The source material was blood. This sequence uses TRBV7-2 and TRBJ2-5; TRBD2 matches 9 bases in the middle. The receptor comes from a boy between 10 and 17 years old in good health. In nucleotide form, the sequence is TGTGCCAGCAGCTTTGGCGGGGGGGCCCGTGAGACCCAGTACTTC. Its product reads: CASSFGGGARETQYF.